The 11 T cell receptor beta chains given below trace back to one sample, sequenced in a study of blood T cell repertoires in COVID-19. TCRdb's copy holds only in-frame clones and misses some; the assay was immunoSEQ multiplex PCR. The sample shows 80,000 to 95,000 clones, around 84% of them seen only once. The sequencing input was peripheral blood. These receptors all come from a man at least 80 years old with acute or convalescent COVID-19.

CDR3 sequence: CASSLDGSENEKLFF. The CDR3, as DNA: TGTGCCAGCAGCTTGGACGGGTCAGAAAATGAAAAACTGTTTTTT. The gene calls are TRBV5-4 and TRBJ1-4; D not certain. V was shortened by 0 bases and J by 5 bases, with 11 bases between the two germline ends. Germline CDR1 SGHNT, CDR2 YYREEE (reference sequence). The CDR3 length is 15 residues.

The chain couples TRBV6-5 to TRBJ1-6; TRBD1 is a possible D gene (5 bases). The CDR3 is made up of 14 amino acids. Trimming shortened V by 7 bases and J by 7 bases, and 14 bases separated the two germline ends. Germline-derived CDR1 and CDR2 are MNHEY and SVGAGI. CDR3: CASKWGDGNSPLHF. As DNA, the CDR3 is TGTGCCAGCAAATGGGGGGACGGAAATTCACCCCTCCACTTT.

V is TRBV29-1 and J is TRBJ1-1; no clear D gene. CDR1 SQVTM and CDR2 ANQGSEA come from the germline V gene. CDR3 length equals 14 residues. The V and J ends lost 6 bases and 5 bases respectively, with 19 bases between them. The CDR3 sequence: CSVAWEGRVTEAFF. The CDR3 region has the DNA TGCAGCGTGGCTTGGGAGGGTCGGGTGACTGAAGCTTTCTTT.

The genes are TRBV12-3 or TRBV12-4 and TRBJ1-2; 9 bases map to TRBD1. The CDR3 spans 12 residues. The V and J ends lost 8 bases and 6 bases, in that order; junction bases with no gene match: 4. The CDR3: CASRDRVNGYTF. The CDR3 nucleotides read TGTGCCAGCCGGGACAGGGTGAATGGCTACACCTTC.

A single count supports this clone. This chain links TRBV4-1 with TRBJ1-3, with D possibly being TRBD1 (6 bases). This CDR3 is 17 amino acids long. Germline-derived CDR1 and CDR2 are MGHRA and YSYEKL. Trimming cost V 1 base and J 3 bases, with 16 bases left between them. The CDR3 DNA reads as TGCGCCAGCAGCCAAGGACCACAGGGTGAACTTGGAAACACCATATATTTT. It codes for CASSQGPQGELGNTIYF.

The chain recombines TRBV11-3 with TRBJ2-2; D is possibly TRBD1 (6 bases). Trimming took off 5 bases at V and 1 base at J, with 8 bases between the two ends. CDR3 length equals 14 residues. Germline V gene data show CDR1 as SGHNT and CDR2 as YENEEA. The CDR3 DNA sequence: TGTGCCAGCAGCCCGGGACAGAACACCGGGGAGCTGTTTTTT. This gives the protein CASSPGQNTGELFF.

The rearrangement links TRBV28 to TRBJ2-7; 12 bases line up with TRBD2. Germline CDR1 is MDHEN and CDR2 is SYDVKM. The CDR3 is 14 residues long. J was trimmed by 5 bases and V by 7 bases; bases with no gene match: 6. Here the CDR3 DNA reads TGTGCCAGCAACCTAGCGGGAGGGCCCCACGAGCAGTACTTC. As protein: CASNLAGGPHEQYF. Looking up the rest from reference TRBV28 and TRBJ2-7 gives the full variable domain: DVKVTQSSRYLVKRTGEKVFLECVQDMDHENMFWYRQDPGLGLRLIYFSYDVKMKEKGDIPEGYSVSREKKERFSLILESASTNQTSMYLCASNLAGGPHEQYFGPGTRLTVT.

The gene calls are TRBV5-1 and TRBJ1-2, with 7 bases identical to TRBD1. Per the germline V gene, CDR1 is SGHRS and CDR2 is YFSETQ. The trim removed 4 bases at V and 4 bases at J, leaving 7 bases unmatched. CDR3 size: 14 residues. CDR3 DNA: TGCGCCAGCAGCAACCAACAGGGGACCTATGGCTACACCTTC. This sequence encodes CASSNQQGTYGYTF.

The chain carries TRBV7-6 and TRBJ1-4; D perhaps matches TRBD1 (6 bases). V gave up 0 bases and J gave up 7 bases, with 12 bases separating them. CDR1 and CDR2 (germline): SGHVS, FNYEAQ. This CDR3 has 15 amino acids. The CDR3 nucleotides read TGTGCCAGCAGCTTAGCGGGGGCAGGCGGTGAAAAACTGTTTTTT. Translating it yields CASSLAGAGGEKLFF.

The chain joins TRBV18 to TRBJ2-7, with 8 bases that match TRBD1. This CDR3 region has 14 residues. Germline V gives CDR1 KGHSH, CDR2 LQKENI. V lost 5 bases and J lost 3; bases outside the gene matches: 6. The CDR3 bases are TGTGCCAGCTCAATTCAGGGGGCACTCTACGAGCAGTACTTC. Amino acids: CASSIQGALYEQYF. The full variable domain, with the rest looked up from reference TRBV18 and TRBJ2-7, is NAGVMQNPRHLVRRRGQEARLRCSPMKGHSHVYWYRQLPEEGLKFMVYLQKENIIDESGMPKERFSAEFPKEGPSILRIQQVVRGDSAAYFCASSIQGALYEQYFGPGTRLTVT.

The J gene is TRBJ1-3, the V gene TRBV19; 10 bases are a match to TRBD1. Germline CDR1 and CDR2: LNHDA and SQIVND (reference sequence). J lost 2 bases, V lost 3 bases, and 1 base had no gene match. The CDR3 runs 15 residues. CDR3 loop: CASSMDRGTGNTIYF. CDR3 sequence (DNA): TGTGCCAGTAGTATGGACAGGGGGACTGGAAACACCATATATTTT.